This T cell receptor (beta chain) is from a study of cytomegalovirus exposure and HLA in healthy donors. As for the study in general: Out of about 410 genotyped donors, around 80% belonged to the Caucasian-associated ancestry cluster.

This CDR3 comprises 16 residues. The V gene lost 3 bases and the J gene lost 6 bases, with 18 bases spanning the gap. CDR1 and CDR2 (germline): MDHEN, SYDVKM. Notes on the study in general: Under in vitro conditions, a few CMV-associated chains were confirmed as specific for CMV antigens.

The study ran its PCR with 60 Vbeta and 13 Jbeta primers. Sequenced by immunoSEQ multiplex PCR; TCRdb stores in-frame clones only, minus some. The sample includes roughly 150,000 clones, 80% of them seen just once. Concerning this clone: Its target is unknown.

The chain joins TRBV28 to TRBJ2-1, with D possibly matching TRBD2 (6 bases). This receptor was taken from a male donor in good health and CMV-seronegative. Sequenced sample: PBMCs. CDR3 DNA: TGTGCCAGCAGTTTGATCGGGGGTCCAACCCCCAATGAGCAGTTCTTC. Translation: CASSLIGGPTPNEQFF.